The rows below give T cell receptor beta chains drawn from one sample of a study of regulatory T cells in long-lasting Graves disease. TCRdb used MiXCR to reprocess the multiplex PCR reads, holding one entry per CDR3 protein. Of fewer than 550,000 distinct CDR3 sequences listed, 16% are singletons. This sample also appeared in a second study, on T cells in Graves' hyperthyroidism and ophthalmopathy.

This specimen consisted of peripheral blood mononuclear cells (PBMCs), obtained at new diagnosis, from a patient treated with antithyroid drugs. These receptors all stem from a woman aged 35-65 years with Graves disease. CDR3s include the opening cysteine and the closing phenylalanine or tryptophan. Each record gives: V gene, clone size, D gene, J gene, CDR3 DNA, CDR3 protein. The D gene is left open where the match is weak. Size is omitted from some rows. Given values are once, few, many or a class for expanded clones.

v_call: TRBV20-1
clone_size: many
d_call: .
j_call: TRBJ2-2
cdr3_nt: TGCAGTGCACCGGACCCCATAGGTACCGGGGAGCTGTTTTTT
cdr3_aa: CSAPDPIGTGELFF

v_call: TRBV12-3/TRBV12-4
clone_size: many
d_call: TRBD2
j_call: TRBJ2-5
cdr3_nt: TGTGCCAGCAGTTTTACAGGACTAGCTAGGGAGACCCAGTACTTC
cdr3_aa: CASSFTGLARETQYF

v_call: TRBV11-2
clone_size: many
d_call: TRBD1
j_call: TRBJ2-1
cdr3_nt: TGTGCCAGCAGCTCACTCGGGACAGCAAGCTCCTACAATGAGCAGTTCTTC
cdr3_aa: CASSSLGTASSYNEQFF

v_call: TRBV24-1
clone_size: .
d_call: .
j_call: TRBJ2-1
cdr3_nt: TGTGCCACCAGTGATTTGGCCCCTGGGGTGTACAATGAGCAGTTCTTC
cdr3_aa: CATSDLAPGVYNEQFF

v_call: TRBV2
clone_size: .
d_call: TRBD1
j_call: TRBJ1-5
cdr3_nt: TGTGCCAGCAGTGCCGGGGACAGCCCCAATCAGCCCCAGCATTTT
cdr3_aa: CASSAGDSPNQPQHF

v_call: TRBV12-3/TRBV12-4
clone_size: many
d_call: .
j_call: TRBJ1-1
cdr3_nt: TGCGCCAGCAGCCTCCCATCGAACACTGAAGCTTTCTTT
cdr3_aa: CASSLPSNTEAFF

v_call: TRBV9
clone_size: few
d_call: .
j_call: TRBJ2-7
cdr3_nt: TGTGCCAGCAGCGCCGAGAGGCGTAGCTACGAGCAGTACTTC
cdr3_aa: CASSAERRSYEQYF

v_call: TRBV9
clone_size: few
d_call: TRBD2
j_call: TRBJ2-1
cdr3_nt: TGTGCCAGCAGCGTAGTAGGGACTAGCTACAATGAGCAGTTCTTC
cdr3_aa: CASSVVGTSYNEQFF

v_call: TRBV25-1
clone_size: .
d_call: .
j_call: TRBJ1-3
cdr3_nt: TGTGCCAGCAGTGAATCGCTCTTGCTTAATGGAAACACCATATATTTT
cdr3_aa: CASSESLLLNGNTIYF

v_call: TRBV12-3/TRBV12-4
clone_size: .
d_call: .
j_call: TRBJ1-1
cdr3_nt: TGTGCCGGCAGTTTTTCCCCCACTGAAGCTTTCTTT
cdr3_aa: CAGSFSPTEAFF

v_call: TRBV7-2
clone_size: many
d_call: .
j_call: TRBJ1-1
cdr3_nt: TGTGCCAGCAGCTTAGGGCACGAGAGGACTGAAGCTTTCTTT
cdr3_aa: CASSLGHERTEAFF

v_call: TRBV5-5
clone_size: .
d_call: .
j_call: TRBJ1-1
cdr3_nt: TGTGCCAGCAGGGCCCGGACAGAGAACACTGAAGCTTTCTTT
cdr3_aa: CASRARTENTEAFF

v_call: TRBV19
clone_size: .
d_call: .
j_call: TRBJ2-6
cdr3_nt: TGTGCCAGTAGTATAAGGCGGCCGGGCTCTGGGGCCAACGTCCTGACTTTC
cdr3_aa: CASSIRRPGSGANVLTF

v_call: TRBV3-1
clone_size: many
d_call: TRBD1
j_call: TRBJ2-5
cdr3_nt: TGTGCCAGCAGCTTGACAGGGGGTGGAGAGACCCAGTACTTC
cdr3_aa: CASSLTGGGETQYF

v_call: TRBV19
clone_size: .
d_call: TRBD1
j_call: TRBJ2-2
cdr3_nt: TGTGCCAGTCGGACAGGGGAAATCGGGGAGCTGTTTTTT
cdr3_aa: CASRTGEIGELFF

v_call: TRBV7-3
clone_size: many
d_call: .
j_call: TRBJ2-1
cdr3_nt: TGTGCCAGCAGCTTAGGAGGTAGTTTGCAGGGAACAAACAATGAGCAGTTCTTC
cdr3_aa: CASSLGGSLQGTNNEQFF

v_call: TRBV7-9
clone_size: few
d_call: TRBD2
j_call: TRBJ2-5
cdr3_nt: TGTGCCAGCAGCCCCCGTCGTACGGGGGGGCGGGAGACCCAGTACTTC
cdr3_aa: CASSPRRTGGRETQYF

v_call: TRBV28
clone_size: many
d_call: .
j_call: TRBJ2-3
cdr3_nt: TGTGCCAGCAGTTTCCGGGACCTCCTCGGTTCCTTGGGGGGCACAGATACGCAGTATTTT
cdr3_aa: CASSFRDLLGSLGGTDTQYF

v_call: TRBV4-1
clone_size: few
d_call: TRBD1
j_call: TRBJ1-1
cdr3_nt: TGCGCCAGCAGCCCAATCTCCGGGACAGGGAGGATGAACACTGAAGCTTTCTTT
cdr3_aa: CASSPISGTGRMNTEAFF

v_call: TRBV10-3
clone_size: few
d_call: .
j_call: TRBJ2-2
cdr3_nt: TGTGCCATCGGGACCGACCCCGGGCCCGGGGAGCTGTTTTTT
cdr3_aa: CAIGTDPGPGELFF

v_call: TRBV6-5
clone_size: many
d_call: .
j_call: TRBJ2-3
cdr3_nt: TGTGCCAGCAGTTACCGACGCGTAGATACGCAGTATTTT
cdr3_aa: CASSYRRVDTQYF

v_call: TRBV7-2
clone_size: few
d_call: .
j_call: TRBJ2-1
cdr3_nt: TGTGCCAGCAGCTTAGGGTCGTTCTTC
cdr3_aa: CASSLGSFF

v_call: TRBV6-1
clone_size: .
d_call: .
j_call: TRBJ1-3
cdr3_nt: TGTGCCAGCAGGGGGACGGGGGTCGGAAACACCATATATTTT
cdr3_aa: CASRGTGVGNTIYF

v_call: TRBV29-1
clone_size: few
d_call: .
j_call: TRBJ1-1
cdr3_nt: TGCAGCGTTGAAGATTATGACAGTAAGAGGGCTTTCTTT
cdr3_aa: CSVEDYDSKRAFF

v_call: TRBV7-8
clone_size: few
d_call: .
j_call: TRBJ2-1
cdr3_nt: TGTGCCAGCAGCTTAGAGGGACAAAAATACAATGAGCAGTTCTTC
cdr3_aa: CASSLEGQKYNEQFF

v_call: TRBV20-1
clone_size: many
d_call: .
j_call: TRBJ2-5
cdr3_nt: TGCAGTGCTAGAGATCTCAGCAAGCCGGGGGACCAGTACTTC
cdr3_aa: CSARDLSKPGDQYF

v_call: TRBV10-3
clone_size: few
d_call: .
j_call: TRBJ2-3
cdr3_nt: TGTGCCATCAGTGAGACGGGCGGGGTGATCACAGATACGCAGTATTTT
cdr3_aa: CAISETGGVITDTQYF

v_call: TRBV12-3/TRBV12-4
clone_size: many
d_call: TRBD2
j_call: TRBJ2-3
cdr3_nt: TGTGCCAGCAGCCCCCGGGGTAGCGGGGACTCAGATACGCAGTATTTT
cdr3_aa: CASSPRGSGDSDTQYF

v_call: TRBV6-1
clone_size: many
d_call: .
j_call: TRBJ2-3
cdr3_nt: TGTGCCAGCAGTGAAATTTCGTCCTCGGGTACGCAGTATTTT
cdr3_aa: CASSEISSSGTQYF

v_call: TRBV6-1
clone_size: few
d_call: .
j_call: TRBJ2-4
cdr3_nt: TGTGCCAGCAGGGGAGGAGATTCCCTAGCCAAAAACATTCAGTACTTC
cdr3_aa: CASRGGDSLAKNIQYF

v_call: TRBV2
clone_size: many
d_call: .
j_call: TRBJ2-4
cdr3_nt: TGTGCCAGCAGTGAATCTAGAGGGACCAAAAACATTCAGTACTTC
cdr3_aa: CASSESRGTKNIQYF

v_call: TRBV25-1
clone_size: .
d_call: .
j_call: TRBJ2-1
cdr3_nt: TGTGCCAGCAGTGAGGGGCCCCGCCCCAATGAGCAGTTCTTC
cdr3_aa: CASSEGPRPNEQFF

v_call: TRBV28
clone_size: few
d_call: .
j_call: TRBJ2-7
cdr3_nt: TGTGCCAGCAACCTCAGGTCTTCCTACGAGCAGTACTTC
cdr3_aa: CASNLRSSYEQYF